Listed below are T cell receptor beta chains from one sample, sequenced in a study of blood T cell repertoires in COVID-19. Only in-frame clones appear in the TCRdb table, and some are missing; sequencing was by immunoSEQ multiplex PCR. The table shows 200,000 or so clones, with around 77% occurring only once. The specimen sequenced was peripheral blood. These receptors were collected from a man aged 55 to 69 with active or convalescent COVID-19. CDR3s leave out the opening cysteine and the closing phenylalanine or tryptophan. Fields, in order: J gene, V gene, CDR3 protein.

j_call: TRBJ2-7; v_call: TRBV7-2; cdr3_aa: ASSSRGASGTYEQY
j_call: TRBJ1-4; v_call: TRBV7-9; cdr3_aa: ASSPQTGGTTNEKLF
j_call: TRBJ2-7; v_call: TRBV6-6; cdr3_aa: ASSYPAGRGSYEQY
j_call: TRBJ2-7; v_call: TRBV10-3; cdr3_aa: AISESGGPNYEQY
j_call: TRBJ2-7; v_call: TRBV19; cdr3_aa: ASSTNRGSSYEQY
j_call: TRBJ1-2; v_call: TRBV7-9; cdr3_aa: ASSLGTGRFGYT
j_call: TRBJ1-4; v_call: TRBV25-1; cdr3_aa: ASSVEA
j_call: TRBJ1-5; v_call: TRBV5-8; cdr3_aa: ASSLLGVQH
j_call: TRBJ2-1; v_call: TRBV5-8; cdr3_aa: ASRTGTSGNEQF
j_call: TRBJ1-6; v_call: TRBV2; cdr3_aa: ASSMVPGQGASPLH
j_call: TRBJ1-3; v_call: TRBV6-2/TRBV6-3; cdr3_aa: ASSSPTGSGNTIY
j_call: TRBJ1-3; v_call: TRBV28; cdr3_aa: ASSPGGIAGNTIY